The 2 T cell receptor beta chains given below trace back to one sample, sequenced in a study of blood T cell repertoires in COVID-19. Sequenced by immunoSEQ multiplex PCR; TCRdb stores in-frame clones only, minus some. The sample has roughly 140,000 clones; 75% to 85% are singletons. Material for sequencing was peripheral blood. Receptors were obtained from a man aged 60 to 75 with active or convalescent COVID-19.

This rearrangement joins TRBV28 to TRBJ1-1; 7 nucleotides line up with TRBD1. The CDR3 consists of 13 residues. J was trimmed by 0 bases and V by 7 bases; bases with no gene match: 2. Germline V gene data show CDR1 as MDHEN and CDR2 as SYDVKM. The CDR3 nucleotides read TGTGCCAGCAACAGGGGCATGAACACTGAAGCTTTCTTT. It encodes CASNRGMNTEAFF.

The rearrangement links TRBV24-1 to TRBJ1-5, with TRBD1 matching 7 bases. In germline, CDR1 is KGHDR, CDR2 SFDVKD. CDR3 length: 13 residues. V lost 11 bases and J lost 2; bases outside the gene matches: 5. CDR3 sequence reads: CAIQGDGNQPQHF. The CDR3 region has the DNA TGTGCCATCCAGGGGGATGGCAATCAGCCCCAGCATTTT.